This TCR beta chain was sequenced during a study of radiotherapy plus CTLA-4 blockade in lung cancer. Across the whole study: Of the patients, about 19% showed objective responses and more than 30% attained disease control.

Some clones are missing from TCRdb's copy, which holds only in-frame ones; the method was immunoSEQ multiplex PCR. The table records around 99,000 clones, around 90% of them present only once. Germline V gene sequence: CDR1 GTSNPN, CDR2 SVGIG (reference sequence). There are 17 residues in the CDR3. V gave up 2 bases and J gave up 6 bases; unmatched junction bases: 13. For this clone: Its antigen is not known.

Study-level points and caveats: The study found tumor-derived TCR clones expanded in blood after radiotherapy plus ipilimumab.

V and J are TRBV30 and TRBJ1-1; 12 bases fit TRBD1. The specimen was peripheral blood, collected from a patient treated with radiotherapy plus ipilimumab. This clonotype originated in a human donor with non-small cell lung cancer that progressed on radiotherapy plus ipilimumab. This CDR3 reads CAWSSRDRGLLSAEAFF. CDR3 DNA sequence: TGTGCCTGGAGTTCCCGGGACAGGGGGCTCTTAAGCGCTGAAGCTTTCTTT.